By share of the sample, the clone carrying this TCR beta chain is medium-sized. The target antigen is unknown. Peripheral blood genomic DNA, not sorted cells or RNA, was the template. This sample is drawn from a study of T cell repertoires in aging, cancer and after chemotherapy. Study overall: Paired samples before and after chemotherapy came from glioblastoma patients receiving temozolomide-based therapy.

TRB rearrangements spanning V, D and J were amplified using mixed TRB-A/B primers. TCRdb analysed the multiplex PCR reads with MiXCR anew, one entry per CDR3 protein. The sample includes under 450 distinct CDR3 sequences, 31% seen only once; the top ten take roughly a third. Study-wide results and limits: Age-matched healthy donors had significantly more diverse, less clonal blood TCR repertoires than untreated cancer patients. No conclusions about immunological memory after chemotherapy can be drawn from the repertoire data. In each cancer cohort, median generation probability increased across chemotherapy, suggesting thymic output rebounded.

Sequenced input: blood. This TCR came from a human donor with a solid tumor.

CDR3 in DNA: TGTGCCACCAGTGATTCCGGGACAGGCGTCACCGGGGAGCTGTTTTTT. It yields the protein CATSDSGTGVTGELFF. The V gene is TRBV24-1, the J gene TRBJ2-2; 8 bases are shared with TRBD1. The junction had 5 bases not matched to a gene; V was cut back by 2 bases and J by 4 bases. This CDR3 spans 16 amino acids. Germline CDR1 and CDR2: KGHDR and SFDVKD.